These T cell receptor beta chains were read from a single sample in a study of CD8+CD57+ T cells in acquired aplastic anemia. TCRdb analysed the reads with MiXCR anew, one entry per CDR3 protein. Of roughly 170,000 distinct CDR3 sequences in the sample, almost 50% were seen once. The specimen was sorted CD4+, CD8+, or CD8+CD57+ T cells (not recorded which) from PBMCs. All receptors derive from a human donor with aplastic anemia. Both conserved end residues are part of each CDR3. A D gene is named only where the DNA matches it firmly. Expanded clones are given a class, and other clones once, few, many or no size at all.

J | D | V | size | DNA | CDR3
TRBJ2-1 | TRBD2 | TRBV27 | . | TGTGCCAGCAGTTTTCCGATAGCGGGGCGTAATGAGCAGCTCTTC | CASSFPIAGRNEQLF
TRBJ1-2 | TRBD1 | TRBV24-1 | few | TGTGCCACCAGTGACCCGAGGGACAGGGGAGGCTATGGCTACACCTTC | CATSDPRDRGGYGYTF
TRBJ2-7 | . | TRBV2 | few | TGTGCCAGCAGCCTAGGGGGGGCGAGAGGGGAGCAGTACTTC | CASSLGGARGEQYF
TRBJ1-2 | TRBD1 | TRBV19 | many | TGTGCCAGTAGCCCTCAAGAGGGGACAGGTCAAGGCTACACCTTC | CASSPQEGTGQGYTF
TRBJ1-1 | . | TRBV27 | few | TGTGCCAGCAGTCCCCCAGGGATGAACACTGAAGCTTTCTTT | CASSPPGMNTEAFF
TRBJ2-1 | TRBD2 | TRBV10-3 | . | TGTGCCATCAGTGAGGTATCTAGCGGTACCTATGAGCAGTTCTTC | CAISEVSSGTYEQFF
TRBJ2-7 | . | TRBV19 | . | TGTGCCAGTAGTACAAGAACGGGGTCCTACGAGCAGTACTTC | CASSTRTGSYEQYF
TRBJ1-1 | . | TRBV5-1 | . | TGCGCCAGCAGCTTGGGGCAGCTAATCACTGAAGCTTTCTTT | CASSLGQLITEAFF
TRBJ2-5 | . | TRBV20-1 | . | TGCAGTGCTAGAGGGCCAGCGGTGTACCAAGAGACCCAGTACTTC | CSARGPAVYQETQYF
TRBJ1-6 | . | TRBV11-1 | . | TGTGCCAGCAGCCCGGGGCTGAGCCCCTATAATTCACCCCTCCACTTT | CASSPGLSPYNSPLHF
TRBJ2-1 | TRBD1 | TRBV2 | . | TGTGCCACCTTCCGGGACAGGGGGCAGGGTGAGCAGTTCTTC | CATFRDRGQGEQFF
TRBJ2-6 | . | TRBV29-1 | . | TGCAGCGTTTACGACACTCGCCACTCTGGGGCCAACGTCCTGACTTTC | CSVYDTRHSGANVLTF
TRBJ2-5 | . | TRBV6-1 | many | TGTGCCAGCAGGGGGGACGGGCAAGAGACCCAGTACTTC | CASRGDGQETQYF
TRBJ1-2 | TRBD1 | TRBV2 | . | TGTGCCAGCAGCACAGGGGGCGAGTACTATGGCTACACCTTC | CASSTGGEYYGYTF
TRBJ1-2 | . | TRBV4-1 | . | TGCGCCAGCAGCCAATGGTTAATGGGACTCACATTCGAGGGCTACACCTTC | CASSQWLMGLTFEGYTF
TRBJ1-2 | TRBD1 | TRBV2 | . | TGTGCCAGCAGTGGACAGGGCCTCTATGACTACACCTTC | CASSGQGLYDYTF
TRBJ2-3 | . | TRBV4-1 | many | TGCGCCAGCAGCCAAGATGCAGGGCGAGATACGCAGTATTTT | CASSQDAGRDTQYF
TRBJ2-3 | TRBD1 | TRBV19 | . | TGTGCCAGTAGTAACCAGGGGGCGGATACGCAGTATTTT | CASSNQGADTQYF
TRBJ2-3 | . | TRBV11-3 | many | TGTGCCAGCAGCTTAGTCGGGGGTGGTACGCAGTATTTT | CASSLVGGGTQYF
TRBJ2-7 | TRBD2 | TRBV7-2 | . | TGTGCCAGCAGCTTAGCGGGACTAGCGGGAGGGCCCGAGCAGTACTTC | CASSLAGLAGGPEQYF
TRBJ1-4 | . | TRBV19 | . | TGTGCCAGTAGTCCCTACCGTAATGAAAAACTGTTTTTT | CASSPYRNEKLFF
TRBJ1-3 | . | TRBV19 | . | TGTGCCAGTAAAACCGGACAGAGCTCTGGAAACACCATATATTTT | CASKTGQSSGNTIYF
TRBJ2-5 | TRBD2 | TRBV10-3 | . | TGTGCCATCAGCCAACTAGCGGAGGGGGAGACCCAGTACTTC | CAISQLAEGETQYF
TRBJ1-2 | TRBD1 | TRBV19 | . | TGTGCCAGTAGTCCGGGACAGGGAAATCACGGCTACACCTTC | CASSPGQGNHGYTF
TRBJ1-4 | . | TRBV20-1 | . | TGCAGTGCTAGGACTAATGAAAAACTGTTTTTT | CSARTNEKLFF
TRBJ2-5 | . | TRBV29-1 | . | TGCAGCGTTGAAGGCAGGGTCAGGGAGACCCAGTACTTC | CSVEGRVRETQYF
TRBJ2-7 | TRBD1 | TRBV6-2/TRBV6-3 | . | TGTGCCAGCAGTTACCAGGACAGGAAACTAGGCGAGCAGTACTTC | CASSYQDRKLGEQYF
TRBJ1-6 | . | TRBV11-2 | . | TGTGCCAGCAGCTCCCGACGGAGCTCCTATAATTCACCCCTCCACTTT | CASSSRRSSYNSPLHF
TRBJ2-1 | . | TRBV4-1 | once | TGCGCCAGCAGCCAAGCCGGGGGCATGGGCAATGAGCAGTTCTTC | CASSQAGGMGNEQFF
TRBJ2-5 | TRBD1 | TRBV2 | . | TGTGCCAGCCTACAGGGGAGAGGGGCAGAGACCCAGTACTTC | CASLQGRGAETQYF
TRBJ1-1 | TRBD1 | TRBV29-1 | . | TGCAGCGTCGACCCGGGACAGGGACACTTTAACACTGAAGCTTTCTTT | CSVDPGQGHFNTEAFF
TRBJ2-7 | TRBD1 | TRBV6-1 | . | TGTGCCAGCAGTGTACAGGGACAGGGACATTACGAGCAGTACTTC | CASSVQGQGHYEQYF
TRBJ2-7 | . | TRBV14 | many | TGTGCCAGCAGCGAAGGGCAGCCAATGCCCTACGAGCAGTACTTC | CASSEGQPMPYEQYF
TRBJ2-1 | TRBD2 | TRBV9 | many | TGTGCCAGCAGCGTGACTAGCGGGGTGAGGAATGAGCAGTTCTTC | CASSVTSGVRNEQFF
TRBJ2-5 | TRBD1 | TRBV5-6 | . | TGTGCCAGCAGCCAAGGCGGGACAGGGGACGAGACCCAGTACTTC | CASSQGGTGDETQYF
TRBJ1-1 | TRBD1 | TRBV6-5 | . | TGTGCCAGCAGTTATATCATTGTGACAGGGACCACTGAAGCTTTCTTT | CASSYIIVTGTTEAFF
TRBJ1-2 | . | TRBV4-1 | many | TGCGCCAGCAGCCAAGGCACTCCTTATGGCTACACCTTC | CASSQGTPYGYTF
TRBJ2-3 | . | TRBV2 | . | TGTGCCAGCAGTGTCGAGGCGCTCAGCACAGATACGCAGTATTTT | CASSVEALSTDTQYF
TRBJ1-6 | TRBD1 | TRBV24-1 | . | TGTGCCACCAGTGTGGGACAGTCGTGTTCACCCCTCCACTTT | CATSVGQSCSPLHF
TRBJ2-1 | . | TRBV15 | . | TGTGCCACCAGCAGCGAGGGGCCCGTGGCTCAGTTCTTC | CATSSEGPVAQFF
TRBJ2-1 | TRBD2 | TRBV6-6 | many | TGTGCCAGCAGTTACTCCCTGCGGGGGTACAATGAGCAGTTCTTC | CASSYSLRGYNEQFF
TRBJ2-3 | TRBD2 | TRBV29-1 | . | TGCAGCTCGCCCCTCGTACTAGCGGGGGACACAGATACGCAGTATTTT | CSSPLVLAGDTDTQYF
TRBJ1-3 | TRBD1 | TRBV29-1 | . | TGCAGCGCGACAGGGACTGGAAACACCATATATTTT | CSATGTGNTIYF
TRBJ2-2 | TRBD2 | TRBV29-1 | . | TGCAGCGCCTCTTTGGCGGGGGGAATATATGTCGGGGAGCTGTTTTTT | CSASLAGGIYVGELFF
TRBJ2-2 | . | TRBV2 | few | TGTGCCAGCAGTGGGGGCATTGAAACCGGGGAGCTGTTTTTT | CASSGGIETGELFF